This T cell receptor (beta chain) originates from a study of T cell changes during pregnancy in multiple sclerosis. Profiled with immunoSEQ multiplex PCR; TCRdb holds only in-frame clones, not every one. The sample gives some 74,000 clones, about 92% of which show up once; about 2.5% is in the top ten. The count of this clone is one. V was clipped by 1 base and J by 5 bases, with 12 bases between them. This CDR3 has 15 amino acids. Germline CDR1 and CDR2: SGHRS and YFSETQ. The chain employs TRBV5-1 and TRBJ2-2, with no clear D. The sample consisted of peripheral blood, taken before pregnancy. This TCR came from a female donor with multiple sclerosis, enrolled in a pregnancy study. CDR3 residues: CASSLLLSGTGELFF. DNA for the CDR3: TGCGCCAGCAGCTTGCTTTTATCCGGGACCGGGGAGCTGTTTTTT.